A single sample gave rise to the 31 T cell receptor beta chains below, sequenced in a study of tumor and adjacent non-tumor tissue in lung cancer. Three rounds of nested PCR, following a modified ARM-PCR protocol, produced the TCRbeta library. TCRdb re-called the multiplex PCR reads with MiXCR, one entry per CDR3 protein. The sample has over 35,000 distinct CDR3 sequences; more than 50% are singletons. This sample's RNA came from whole unsorted tissue. Distant lung tissue was collected more than 3 cm away from the tumor edge. Sample: distant non-tumor lung tissue. These receptors all come from a man aged 50 to 60 with non-small cell lung cancer.

This clonotype appeared many times. CDR3 amino acids: CASQRETYSYNEQFF. CDR3 nucleotides: TGTGCCAGCCAAAGAGAGACCTACTCCTACAATGAGCAGTTCTTC. The chain carries TRBV7-8 and TRBJ2-1, with D unresolved. The V and J ends lost 8 bases and 0 bases respectively, with 14 bases between them. This CDR3 has 15 residues. CDR1 is SGHVS and CDR2 is FQNEAQ in the germline V gene.

The V gene is TRBV29-1, the J gene TRBJ2-7; D remains unclear. V was cut by 2 bases and J by 5 bases, with 10 bases left in between. The CDR3 is made up of 12 amino acids. From germline, CDR1 is SQVTM and CDR2 ANQGSEA. CDR3 sequence (DNA): TGCAGCGTTGAACCACGACCCGACGAGCAGTACGTC. Amino acids: CSVEPRPDEQYV.

The chain is built from TRBV3-1 and TRBJ2-5; TRBD2 agrees at 13 bases. The V and J ends lost 2 bases and 5 bases, in that order; junction bases with no gene match: 8. Germline V gene data show CDR1 as LGHDT and CDR2 as YNNKEL (reference sequence). The CDR3 has 17 amino acids. DNA of the CDR3: TGTGCCAGCAGCCAACTACCCGGGACTAGCGGGGAGGAGACCCAGTACTTC. Translating it yields CASSQLPGTSGEETQYF.

In regard to this clonotype: The junction differs from germline at one of its ends, possibly a read error. This sequence joins TRBV29-1 and TRBJ2-5; 10 bases match TRBD1. In germline, CDR1 is SQVTM, CDR2 ANQGSEA. CDR3 size: 13 residues. The CDR3 loop is CSDMTGGRETRYF. The CDR3 nucleotides are TGCAGCGACATGACAGGGGGCAGAGAGACCCGGTACTTC.

This clonotype has only one observation. The chain joins TRBV5-1 to TRBJ2-5; a weak D match, TRBD2 (6 bases). V lost 8 bases and J 2 bases, leaving 16 bases between the germline ends. The CDR3 is made up of 14 amino acids. The V gene's germline CDR1 is SGHRS and CDR2 YFSETQ. The CDR3 coding sequence is TGCGCCAGGAGTACCGGGCGGGGTCAAGAGACCCAGTACTTC. It yields the protein CARSTGRGQETQYF. Together with reference TRBV5-1 and TRBJ2-5, the CDR3 gives the full variable domain: KAGVTQTPRYLIKTRGQQVTLSCSPISGHRSVSWYQQTPGQGLQFLFEYFSETQRNKGNFPGRFSGRQFSNSRSEMNVSTLELGDSALYLCARSTGRGQETQYFGPGTRLLVL.

As for this clonotype: This may be a read error: a much more frequent sequence differs by one nucleotide. The V call is TRBV6-6, the J call TRBJ1-1; the D gene is possibly TRBD1 (6 bases). The CDR3 consists of 14 residues. The germline V gene has CDR1 MNHNY and CDR2 SVGAGI (reference sequence). V dropped 7 bases and J dropped 3 bases, with 15 bases sitting between them. In DNA, the CDR3 is TGTGCCAGCATGGAGGGGGGTCGGTACACTGAAGCTTTCTTT. Residues: CASMEGGRYTEAFF.

Notes on this clonotype: A single base separates this from a much larger clone, so it may be a read error. V gene TRBV12-3 or TRBV12-4 combines with J gene TRBJ1-2; TRBD1 aligns across 7 bases. J was trimmed by 3 bases and V by 6 bases; bases with no gene match: 4. The CDR3 has 13 amino acids. CDR3 coding DNA: TGTGCCAGCAGAGACAGGGTCCACTATGGCTACACCTTC. Protein product: CASRDRVHYGYTF.

A note on this clonotype: A much bigger clone sits one base away, suggesting this may be a read error. The chain recombines TRBV6-5 with TRBJ2-2; D unresolved. The CDR3 length is 14 residues. CDR1 is MNHEY, CDR2 SVGAGI, per germline. The ends were cut back, 2 bases at V and 6 bases at J, with 10 bases in the middle. This CDR3 reads CASSYSPNAGELFF. In DNA, the CDR3 is TGTGCCAGCAGTTACAGTCCCAACGCCGGGGAGCTGTTTTTT.

With regard to this clonotype: One base away lies a much larger clone, so this may be a sequencing read error. The rearrangement links TRBV30 to TRBJ2-2, with D perhaps matching TRBD1 or TRBD2 (5 bases each). The germline V gene encodes CDR1 GTSNPN and CDR2 SVGIG (reference sequence). The CDR3 totals 14 residues. The CDR3 region is CAWKVGPNTGELLF. The CDR3 nucleotides are TGTGCCTGGAAAGTGGGACCGAACACCGGGGAGCTGTTATTT.

About this clonotype itself: This clone may be a read error of a much larger clone one base away. The chain joins TRBV13 to TRBJ2-4, with D uncertain. Germline V gene data show CDR1 as PRHDT and CDR2 as FYEKMQ (reference sequence). The CDR3 has 17 amino acids. The ends were cut back, 0 bases at V and 5 bases at J, with 17 bases in the middle. The CDR3 DNA reads TGTGCCAGCAGCTTAGGGCCCAAAGAACGGGTGGAAAACATTCAGTACTTC. Translating gives CASSLGPKERVENIQYF.

With respect to this clonotype: One end of the junction varies from germline; a read error may be responsible. The V gene is TRBV24-1, the J gene TRBJ2-1; D is perhaps TRBD1 or TRBD2 (7 bases each). The CDR3 totals 17 residues. CDR1 is KGHDR and CDR2 is SFDVKD in the germline V gene. The DNA for the CDR3 is TGTGCCACCAAGGGGGACAGCGGGACACGAGGATACAATGAGCAGTTGTTC. Residues: CATKGDSGTRGYNEQLF.

Concerning this clonotype itself: Sequence at one end of the junction differs from germline and may be a read error. The J gene is TRBJ2-7, the V gene TRBV28; D unresolved. The germline V gene encodes CDR1 MDHEN and CDR2 SYDVKM. The CDR3 contains 13 residues. The CDR3 loop reads CASSSVASYEQYF. The CDR3 nucleotides read TGTGCCAGCAGTTCAGTGGCCTCCTACGAGCAGTACTTT.

In its sample, this clonotype was seen a few times. The CDR3 coding sequence is TGTGCCAGCAGTTTATCAGTCCGCACAGATACGCAGTATTTT. This encodes CASSLSVRTDTQYF. The gene calls are TRBV28 and TRBJ2-3, with unresolved D. From germline, CDR1 is MDHEN and CDR2 SYDVKM. The length of the CDR3 is 14 residues. Trimming removed 1 base from V and 1 base from J, with 6 bases in between.

The V and J genes are TRBV20-1 and TRBJ2-5, with 13 bases that match TRBD2. The CDR3 consists of 15 residues. The germline V gene encodes CDR1 DFQATT and CDR2 SNEGSKA (reference sequence). The trim removed 0 bases at V and 5 bases at J, leaving 3 bases unmatched. The CDR3 DNA is TGCAGTGCTAGAGATCAGGGACTAGCGGGGGAGACCCAGTACTTC. This codes for CSARDQGLAGETQYF.

On this clonotype: A read error may produce the germline difference seen at one junction end. This chain joins TRBV10-2 and TRBJ2-2, with 8 bases aligning to TRBD1. The CDR3 contains 15 residues. CDR1 is WSHSY and CDR2 is SAAADI in the germline V gene. CDR3 DNA sequence: TGCGCCTGCAGTGTGAGCAGGGGGCAGACCGGTGAGCTGTTTTTT. Its protein is CACSVSRGQTGELFF.

In its sample, this clonotype was seen once. The genes are TRBV7-8 and TRBJ2-1; no definite D call. V was shortened by 7 bases and J by 0 bases, with 13 bases between the two germline ends. This CDR3 contains 15 residues. Germline CDR1 and CDR2: SGHVS and FQNEAQ. This chain's CDR3 is CASNPNLSSYNEQFF. Here the CDR3 DNA reads TGTGCCAGCAACCCAAACCTGAGCTCCTACAATGAGCAGTTCTTC. Together with reference TRBV7-8 and TRBJ2-1, the CDR3 gives the full variable domain: GAGVSQSPRYKVAKRGQDVALRCDPISGHVSLFWYQQALGQGPEFLTYFQNEAQLDKSGLPSDRFFAERPEGSVSTLKIQRTQQEDSAVYLCASNPNLSSYNEQFFGPGTRLTVL.

This clonotype was seen repeatedly, ten times or more. The rearrangement links TRBV12-3 or TRBV12-4 to TRBJ1-5; 8 bases fit TRBD1. With V trimmed by 6 bases and J by 7 bases, 8 bases remained unmatched. The CDR3 covers 14 residues. The CDR3 reads CASSPGQGRQPQHF. For the CDR3, the DNA is TGTGCCAGCAGCCCCGGACAGGGACGGCAGCCCCAGCATTTT.

As regards this clonotype: Given a much more abundant clone one base away, this may be a read error. This chain joins TRBV24-1 and TRBJ2-2; D unclear. CDR1 is KGHDR and CDR2 is SFDVKD in the germline V gene. The CDR3 is made up of 11 amino acids. The CDR3 DNA reads as TGTGCCATCAGTGACACCGGGGAGCTGTTTTTT. This encodes CAISDTGELFF.

The rearrangement links TRBV20-1 to TRBJ2-5; 7 nucleotides align to TRBD2. Trimming cost V 0 bases and J 2 bases; bases outside gene matches: 3. The CDR3 consists of 14 residues. CDR1 and CDR2 (germline): DFQATT, SNEGSKA (reference sequence). Here the CDR3 DNA reads TGCAGTGCTAGAGATGCGGGGGTTCAAGAGACCCAGTACTTC. It is translated as CSARDAGVQETQYF.

In this sample, this clonotype is medium-sized. The V gene is TRBV11-1, the J gene TRBJ2-1, with 10 bases fitting TRBD2. Germline V gene data show CDR1 as SGHAT and CDR2 as FQDESV (reference sequence). The trim removed 5 bases at V and 4 bases at J, leaving 5 bases unmatched. The CDR3 spans 15 residues. For the CDR3, the DNA is TGTGCCAGCAGCCAGAGCGGGGGGGCTTACAATGAGCAGTTCTTC. Translating gives CASSQSGGAYNEQFF.

As for this clonotype: Because the CDR3 is missing its conserved closing phenylalanine or tryptophan, this is likely a read error. The V call is TRBV11-2, the J call TRBJ2-3, with a possible D match to TRBD2 (5 bases). Germline assignment: CDR1 SGHAT and CDR2 FQNNGV. This CDR3 spans 15 amino acids. Written as DNA, the CDR3 is TGTGCCAGCAGCTTAATGATCTCTAGCACAGATAGGCAGTATTAT. Translating gives CASSLMISSTDRQYY.

This clonotype was recorded many times. The chain has TRBV5-4 and TRBJ2-2; 13 bases agree with TRBD2. J gave up 5 bases and V 4 bases, and 8 bases lay outside the gene matches. CDR1 SGHNT and CDR2 YYREEE come from the germline V gene (reference sequence). The CDR3 is 17 residues long. The CDR3 DNA follows: TGTGCCAGCAGCGTAGGACTAGCGGGAGTACAGACCGGGGAGCTGTTTTTT. Its translation: CASSVGLAGVQTGELFF.

Remarks on this clonotype: The germline gene is not matched at one end of the junction; a read error may be the cause. The chain employs TRBV6-5 and TRBJ1-6; the D is unclear. Germline V CDR1 and CDR2: MNHEY, SVGAGI. The CDR3 spans 12 residues. CDR3 sequence (DNA): TGTGCCAGCAGCCGCGTGGTTTCACCCCTCCAATTT. Amino acids: CASSRVVSPLQF.

This chain connects TRBV20-1 to TRBJ1-1; no reliable D call. Germline V gene data show CDR1 as DFQATT and CDR2 as SNEGSKA (reference sequence). The CDR3 is 13 residues long. Between the trimmed V and J ends, which lost 7 bases and 1 base, there was a span of 13 bases. In nucleotides, the CDR3 is TGCAGTGTTTGGACGGGAAGGAACACTGAAGCTTTCTTT. Protein sequence: CSVWTGRNTEAFF.

This clonotype was counted at least ten times. This rearrangement joins TRBV20-1 to TRBJ2-4, with a possible D match to TRBD1 (5 bases). The CDR3 sequence is 15 residues long. Deletions cut 3 bases from V and 2 bases from J, with 14 bases between. Germline values: CDR1 DFQATT, CDR2 SNEGSKA (reference sequence). CDR3 region: CSASRQPSTKNIQYF. The CDR3 region has the DNA TGCAGTGCTAGCCGACAGCCTAGTACCAAAAACATTCAGTACTTC.

There are many counts of this clonotype. CDR3 DNA sequence: TGTGCCATCAGAGAGGGGTACTCTGGAAACACCATATATTTT. This gives the protein CAIREGYSGNTIYF. The chain is built from TRBV10-3 and TRBJ1-3; tentative D call: TRBD1 (5 bases). Germline V gene sequence: CDR1 ENHRY, CDR2 SYGVKD. Trimming pared 6 bases from V and 0 bases from J, leaving 9 bases between. The CDR3 loop spans 14 amino acids.

In this sample, this clonotype turned up once. A much larger clone differs by one base, so this may be a read error. The chain is built from TRBV30 and TRBJ2-1, with D hard to call. The CDR3 spans 14 residues. V gave up 0 bases and J gave up 10 bases, with 16 bases separating them. Per germline, CDR1 GTSNPN and CDR2 SVGIG (reference sequence). The CDR3 sequence: CAWSVGSGMEEQFF. For the CDR3, the DNA is TGTGCCTGGAGTGTGGGGTCAGGTATGGAGGAGCAGTTCTTC.

This chain connects TRBV28 to TRBJ2-7; D may correspond to TRBD1 or TRBD2 (6 bases each). The V and J ends lost 5 bases and 4 bases respectively, with 18 bases between them. The CDR3 spans 15 residues. CDR1 is MDHEN, CDR2 SYDVKM, per germline. CDR3 nucleotide sequence: TGTGCCAGCAGTGCCATGGGGGGCGCGGGGTACGAGCAGTACTTC. Amino acid sequence: CASSAMGGAGYEQYF.

The sample holds many counts of this clonotype. This sequence may be a read error, since a much larger clone differs from it by one base. This chain uses TRBV29-1 with TRBJ2-3; D is ambiguous. V was pared by 7 bases and J by 2 bases, with 10 bases between. The germline V gene encodes CDR1 SQVTM and CDR2 ANQGSEA. The CDR3 is made up of 12 amino acids. The CDR3 DNA reads as TGCAGCGCCGTACCCACCACAGATACGCAGTATTTT. Its translation: CSAVPTTDTQYF.

A word on this clonotype: A read error is likely, as this CDR3 ends without the conserved phenylalanine or tryptophan. The chain recombines TRBV6-1 with TRBJ2-1; a possible D gene is TRBD2 (6 bases). The germline V gene has CDR1 MNHNS and CDR2 SASEGT. The CDR3 has 14 amino acids. CDR3 coding DNA: TGTGCCAGCAGTGCGGGAGTCTACTACAATGGGCAGTTCTTA. This gives the protein CASSAGVYYNGQFL.

This clonotype has more than one count but fewer than ten. V and J are TRBV28 and TRBJ2-4; a weak D match, TRBD1 (6 bases). V lost 5 bases, J lost 3 bases, and 17 bases lay in between. This CDR3 has 16 residues. Looked up from germline, CDR1 is MDHEN and CDR2 is SYDVKM. CDR3 sequence (DNA): TGTGCCAGCAGTACGGTACAGGGTGGCGGCAAAAACATTCAGTACTTC. Residues: CASSTVQGGGKNIQYF.